Shown below are 7 T cell receptor beta chains from a single sample sequenced in a study of cytomegalovirus exposure and HLA in healthy donors. Both 60 Vbeta primers and 13 Jbeta primers went into the PCR. Produced via immunoSEQ multiplex PCR; TCRdb's table is partial and in-frame only. The data hold 75,000 to 95,000 clones, with over 75% observed a single time. The specimen sequenced was PBMCs. Receptor source: a man over 45 in good health and CMV-seronegative.

This chain joins TRBV4-1 and TRBJ2-2; 9 bases map to TRBD2. V dropped 4 bases and J dropped 6; count of bases not matched to a gene: 9. CDR3 length: 16 residues. CDR1 is MGHRA and CDR2 is YSYEKL in the germline V gene. Here the CDR3 DNA reads TGCGCCAGCAGCCCCTTGGGACTAGCTCGCTCCGGGGAGCTGTTTTTT. Its protein product is CASSPLGLARSGELFF.

The J gene is TRBJ2-3, the V gene TRBV19; D is undetermined. Germline V CDR1 and CDR2: LNHDA, SQIVND (reference sequence). Trimming left V 4 bases short and J 6 bases short, with 17 bases between. This CDR3 region has 15 residues. The CDR3 DNA is TGTGCCAGTAGTACCTACCCGACGGGTACGGATACGCAGTATTTT. This encodes CASSTYPTGTDTQYF. The full variable domain, with the rest looked up from reference TRBV19 and TRBJ2-3, is DGGITQSPKYLFRKEGQNVTLSCEQNLNHDAMYWYRQDPGQGLRLIYYSQIVNDFQKGDIAEGYSVSREKKESFPLTVTSAQKNPTAFYLCASSTYPTGTDTQYFGPGTRLTVL.

This clone is a singleton in its sample. This sequence joins TRBV2 and TRBJ2-7; 7 bases agree with TRBD1. Germline V lookup: CDR1 SNHLY, CDR2 FYNNEI. The CDR3 has 15 amino acids. V was clipped by 2 bases and J by 4 bases; unmatched bases: 8. The CDR3 DNA sequence: TGTGCCAGCAGTGAAACCCGACAGGGTCGGTACGAGCAGTACTTC. Amino acids: CASSETRQGRYEQYF.

A few counts support this clone. J is TRBJ1-6 and V is TRBV30; no definite D call. CDR1 is GTSNPN and CDR2 is SVGIG in the germline V gene (reference sequence). This CDR3 spans 12 amino acids. The V end was cut by 0 bases, the J end by 7 bases, with 4 bases between. CDR3 region: CAWSVLNSPLHF. The CDR3 DNA is TGTGCCTGGAGTGTACTGAATTCACCCCTCCACTTT.

The chain uses TRBV9 and TRBJ2-3; a weak D match, TRBD2 (6 bases). Trimming cost V 0 bases and J 1 base, with 12 bases left between them. Germline V gene lookup returns CDR1 SGDLS and CDR2 YYNGEE. This CDR3 is 16 amino acids long. The CDR3 DNA is TGTGCCAGCAGCGTAGGGCCGGGACTGGGCACAGATACGCAGTATTTT. Translated: CASSVGPGLGTDTQYF.

The chain couples TRBV6-6 to TRBJ1-5; D is unresolved. V was shortened by 5 bases and J by 0 bases, with 8 bases between the two germline ends. Germline CDR1 and CDR2: MNHNY and SVGAGI (reference sequence). The CDR3 is made up of 14 amino acids. The CDR3 loop is CASSRTDSNQPQHF. CDR3 DNA: TGTGCCAGCAGTAGGACTGATAGCAATCAGCCCCAGCATTTT.

The rearrangement links TRBV30 to TRBJ2-3; 9 nucleotides align to TRBD1. The ends lost 4 bases at V and 1 base at J; junction bases unmatched: 12. There are 17 residues in the CDR3. Germline V gene sequence: CDR1 GTSNPN, CDR2 SVGIG (reference sequence). The CDR3 bases are TGTGCCTGGACCCTCTTCCGGGACAGGGAGGGCACAGATACGCAGTATTTT. Protein: CAWTLFRDREGTDTQYF.